These 4 T cell receptor beta chains originate from one sample sequenced in a study of identical twins. TCRdb recomputed calls from the 5' RACE reads with MiXCR, one row per CDR3 protein. The table has roughly 490,000 distinct CDR3 sequences, around an eighth seen once; the top ten hold approximately 0.98%. This same sample was also part of a study on yellow fever vaccine responses in identical twins.

The specimen sequenced was CD4+ T cells sorted from blood. The receptors stem from a woman under 30 in good health.

This clonotype was seen a handful of times. The chain recombines TRBV20-1 with TRBJ2-7; 8 bases are shared with TRBD2. The CDR3 totals 15 residues. The J segment lost 2 bases and the V segment lost 1 base, leaving 7 bases of the junction unmatched. CDR1 and CDR2 (germline): DFQATT, SNEGSKA (reference sequence). DNA for the CDR3: TGCAGTGCTAGAGTAGCGACTAGCGCAACCTACGAGCAGTACTTC. Protein: CSARVATSATYEQYF.

In its sample, this clonotype was seen many times. The chain carries TRBV5-6 and TRBJ2-3; D uncertain. CDR1 SGHDT and CDR2 YYEEEE come from the germline V gene. The CDR3 has 14 residues. V was pared by 3 bases and J by 2 bases, with 10 bases between. The CDR3 protein is CASSYPQITDTQYF. The CDR3 nucleotides are TGTGCCAGCAGCTATCCACAGATCACAGATACGCAGTATTTT.

Note on this clonotype: A read error may be the cause here, since a much bigger clone is one base away. This chain joins TRBV20-1 and TRBJ2-3, with D unresolved. Germline loops: CDR1 DFQATT, CDR2 SNEGSKA (reference sequence). The CDR3 loop spans 13 amino acids. The V and J ends lost 6 bases and 4 bases respectively, with 14 bases between them. Here the CDR3 DNA reads TGCAGTGCAATCCCGGGCCTGGCAGATACGCAGTATTTT. Residues: CSAIPGLADTQYF.

This clonotype was seen only once. This chain joins TRBV4-3 and TRBJ2-1; unclear D gene. The CDR3 contains 15 residues. Germline V gene data show CDR1 as LGHNA and CDR2 as YSLEER. V shed 2 bases and J shed 3 bases, with 11 bases lying between them. CDR3 region: CASSQWPPDYNEQFF. The CDR3, as DNA: TGCGCCAGCAGCCAATGGCCACCAGACTACAATGAGCAGTTCTTC.